A single sample is the source of the 16 T cell receptor beta chains below, sequenced in a study of Graves' ophthalmopathy and Graves' hyperthyroidism. Beta-chain TCR CDR3 regions were amplified from RNA transcripts. An opening RT-PCR round employed HTBI primers and preceded a second-round multiplex PCR. TCRdb reprocessed the multiplex PCR reads with MiXCR, giving one entry per CDR3 protein. The table shows more than 1,000,000 distinct CDR3 sequences, with about 40% occurring only once. Sequencing was done on a sample of peripheral blood or thyroid tissue (not recorded which). All receptors derive from an adult man with Graves' hyperthyroidism.

On this clonotype itself: Because it lacks the conserved phenylalanine or tryptophan at the end, this CDR3 is likely a read error. The DNA is omitted, as the CDR3 cannot be located on it reliably, and the CDR3 follows TCRdb's listing. The chain carries TRBV10-3 and TRBJ1-3. The CDR3 region is 9 residues in length, termini included. Germline V gives CDR1 ENHRY, CDR2 SYGVKD. The CDR3 spells CAGGSDGNT.

There are many counts of this clonotype. The V call is TRBV7-2, the J call TRBJ2-5, with 7 bases lining up with TRBD2. Germline V CDR1 and CDR2: SGHTA, FQGNSA. The CDR3 totals 14 residues. Trimming removed 5 bases from V and 5 bases from J; junction bases left unmatched: 8. The CDR3 sequence: CASSRGRGLETQYF. CDR3 DNA: TGTGCCAGCAGCCGAGGGCGGGGGTTGGAGACCCAGTACTTC.

The chain employs TRBV6-5 and TRBJ2-7; D may match TRBD1 or TRBD2 (5 bases each). Per germline, CDR1 MNHEY and CDR2 SVGAGI. CDR3 length: 11 residues. Deletions cut 8 bases from V and 5 bases from J, with 10 bases between. CDR3 sequence reads: CASPRGHEQYF. CDR3 in DNA: TGTGCCAGCCCAAGGGGACACGAGCAGTACTTC.

CDR3 in DNA: TGTGCCAGCAGCGCCGACGGTCCCGAGGGCCAAGAGACCCAGTACTTC. Residues: CASSADGPEGQETQYF. The V and J genes are TRBV9 and TRBJ2-5; D is possibly TRBD2 (5 bases). The V and J ends lost 3 bases and 1 base respectively, with 16 bases between them. The CDR3 sequence is 16 residues long. Germline lookup yields CDR1 SGDLS and CDR2 YYNGEE.

The chain employs TRBV6-6 and TRBJ1-1; a possible D gene is TRBD1 (5 bases). V was cut by 10 bases and J by 4 bases, with 19 bases left in between. Germline CDR1 and CDR2: MNHNY and SVGAGI (reference sequence). This CDR3 comprises 14 residues. CDR3 DNA: TGTGCCATCACCGGGGGTGGGCTGTTCACTGAAGCTTTCTTT. It translates to CAITGGGLFTEAFF.

The table lists this clonotype with many counts. This chain links TRBV4-3 with TRBJ1-1; no firm D call. Trimming took 2 bases from V and 3 from J, leaving 7 bases between them. Germline V gives CDR1 LGHNA, CDR2 YSLEER. The CDR3 extends over 13 amino acids. This CDR3 reads CASSQLRYTEAFF. The DNA for the CDR3 is TGCGCCAGCAGCCAATTACGGTACACTGAAGCTTTCTTT.

The V call is TRBV6-6, the J call TRBJ2-5; D possibly corresponds to TRBD1 (5 bases). CDR1 is MNHNY and CDR2 is SVGAGI in the germline V gene (reference sequence). V was cut by 0 bases and J by 2 bases, with 10 bases left in between. The CDR3 covers 15 residues. The CDR3 DNA reads as TGTGCCAGCAGTTACTCCCAGGGATTGCAAGAGACCCAGTACTTC. Its translation: CASSYSQGLQETQYF.

The chain couples TRBV30 to TRBJ1-1; the D gene is possibly TRBD1 (5 bases). From germline, CDR1 is GTSNPN and CDR2 SVGIG (reference sequence). V was trimmed by 5 bases and J by 2 bases, leaving 9 bases between them. The CDR3 runs to 12 residues. The CDR3 loop reads CAWGRANTEAFF. In nucleotides, the CDR3 is TGTGCCTGGGGCAGGGCTAACACTGAAGCTTTCTTT. Using reference TRBV30 and TRBJ1-1 for the parts outside the CDR3, the full variable domain is SQTIHQWPATLVQPVGSPLSLECTVEGTSNPNLYWYRQAAGRGLQLLFYSVGIGQISSEVPQNLSASRPQDRQFILSSKKLLLSDSGFYLCAWGRANTEAFFGQGTRLTVV.

This clonotype has more than one count but fewer than ten. CDR3 in DNA: TGCGCCAGCAGCCAAGCTTCGGCGCCCCACGAGCAGTACTTC. It specifies CASSQASAPHEQYF. V usage is TRBV4-1 and J usage is TRBJ2-7, with D unclear. CDR1 is MGHRA, CDR2 YSYEKL, per germline. The V end lost 1 base, the J end lost 5 bases, and 12 bases lay between the germline ends. The CDR3 runs 14 residues.

Ten or more counts support this clonotype. The genes are TRBV6-5 and TRBJ1-1; D is perhaps TRBD1 (5 bases). CDR1 and CDR2 (germline): MNHEY, SVGAGI. The V end lost 0 bases, the J end lost 2 bases, and 7 bases lay between the germline ends. This CDR3 is built from 14 residues. The CDR3 coding sequence is TGTGCCAGCAGTTACTCGAGGGGAAACACTGAAGCTTTCTTT. As protein: CASSYSRGNTEAFF.

Notes on this clonotype: The junction does not match germline at one end; this may be a read error. This chain uses TRBV19 with TRBJ1-1; weak D call: TRBD1 (5 bases). This CDR3 contains 13 residues. The germline gives CDR1 LNHDA, CDR2 SQIVND (reference sequence). This chain's CDR3 is CASNRESDTEAFF. In DNA, the CDR3 is TGTGCCAGTAACCGGGAGTCGGACACTGAGGCTTTCTTT.

The CDR3, as DNA: TGTGCCACCAGCGGACTAGCGGGGGCCAACGTCCTGACTTTC. Amino acid sequence: CATSGLAGANVLTF. The V gene is TRBV15, the J gene TRBJ2-6; TRBD2 agrees at 9 bases. This CDR3 is 14 amino acids long. Germline lookup yields CDR1 LNHNV and CDR2 YYDKDF (reference sequence). Trimming removed 5 bases from V and 4 bases from J; junction bases left unmatched: 0.

The count of this clonotype is one. The chain joins TRBV19 to TRBJ1-1; 9 nucleotides align to TRBD1. The CDR3 runs to 15 residues. The V segment lost 5 bases and the J segment 7 bases; nucleotides outside the gene matches: 11. From germline, CDR1 is LNHDA and CDR2 SQIVND (reference sequence). CDR3 amino acids: CASSPETGGVYEAFF. CDR3 DNA: TGTGCCAGTAGTCCCGAGACAGGGGGGGTATATGAAGCTTTCTTT.

The rearrangement links TRBV7-9 to TRBJ2-6; D not certain. V shed 5 bases and J shed 2 bases, with 10 bases lying between them. Per the germline V gene, CDR1 is SEHNR and CDR2 is FQNEAQ (reference sequence). The CDR3 is 15 residues long. CDR3 loop: CASSPQVTGANVLTF. The CDR3 bases are TGTGCCAGCAGCCCGCAGGTGACTGGGGCCAACGTCCTGACTTTC.

This clonotype was detected many times. The J gene is TRBJ2-2, the V gene TRBV7-8; D is ambiguous. This CDR3 comprises 14 residues. V was trimmed by 6 bases and J by 3 bases, leaving 11 bases between them. CDR1 is SGHVS, CDR2 FQNEAQ, per germline. In DNA form, the CDR3 reads TGTGCCAGCAGACGCGACACTTACACCGGGGAGCTGTTTTTT. Translating gives CASRRDTYTGELFF.

On this clonotype: A much larger clone lies a single base off, so this may be a read error. The CDR3 nucleotides are TGTGCCAGCAGGAAGGAACCCTACGAGCAGTACTTC. It codes for CASRKEPYEQYF. The rearrangement links TRBV2 to TRBJ2-7; the D is unclear. V was trimmed by 6 bases and J by 2 bases, leaving 8 bases between them. Germline CDR1 and CDR2: SNHLY and FYNNEI. The CDR3 sequence is 12 residues long. Variable domain in full (rest from reference TRBV2 and TRBJ2-7): EPEVTQTPSHQVTQMGQEVILRCVPISNHLYFYWYRQILGQKVEFLVSFYNNEISEKSEIFDDQFSVERPDGSNFTLKIRSTKLEDSAMYFCASRKEPYEQYFGPGTRLTVT.